The 14 T cell receptor beta chains below come from one sample, sequenced in a study of cytomegalovirus exposure and HLA in healthy donors. The PCR was carried out with 60 Vbeta primers and 13 Jbeta primers. Sequenced by immunoSEQ multiplex PCR; TCRdb stores in-frame clones only, minus some. Here the sample spans about 140,000 clones, almost 80% being singletons. The material sequenced was PBMCs. These receptors were collected from a woman between 25 and 40 years old in good health and CMV-seronegative.

CDR3 bases: TGTGCCAGCAGCTTAGGGCTACCCACAGATACGCAGTATTTT. This translates into CASSLGLPTDTQYF. The genes are TRBV7-3 and TRBJ2-3; D is unresolved. The CDR3 has 14 amino acids. The V and J ends lost 2 bases and 2 bases respectively, with 8 bases between them. Looked up from germline, CDR1 is SGHTA and CDR2 is FQGTGA.

This clone was detected a few times. This sequence joins TRBV19 and TRBJ2-1, with 9 bases that match TRBD1. Trimming removed 5 bases from V and 0 bases from J; junction bases left unmatched: 8. Germline assignment: CDR1 LNHDA and CDR2 SQIVND (reference sequence). This CDR3 spans 17 amino acids. The DNA for the CDR3 is TGTGCCAGTAGTCTCACAGGGGGCAGGATCTCCTACAATGAGCAGTTCTTC. This encodes CASSLTGGRISYNEQFF.

The table lists this clone with a few counts. The CDR3 spells CASSLRVASDEQFF. The CDR3 DNA sequence: TGCGCCAGCAGCTTGCGGGTAGCGTCGGATGAGCAGTTCTTC. The chain links TRBV5-1 to TRBJ2-1; maybe TRBD2 (5 bases). Germline CDR1 is SGHRS and CDR2 is YFSETQ. The CDR3 contains 14 residues. Trimming left V 1 base short and J 8 bases short, with 13 bases between.

This clone showed up just a few times. The rearrangement uses TRBV27 and TRBJ1-1, with D possibly matching TRBD1 (5 bases). Trimming took 4 bases from V and 4 from J, leaving 10 bases between them. This CDR3 contains 13 residues. Germline V gene lookup returns CDR1 MNHEY and CDR2 SMNVEV (reference sequence). The CDR3 loop reads CASSWGGGTEAFF. The CDR3 DNA sequence: TGTGCCAGCAGTTGGGGGGGAGGCACTGAAGCTTTCTTT.

The J gene is TRBJ1-6, the V gene TRBV7-9; D remains ambiguous. V lost 5 bases, J lost 11 bases, and 16 bases lay in between. The CDR3 loop spans 14 amino acids. Germline V gene sequence: CDR1 SEHNR, CDR2 FQNEAQ (reference sequence). CDR3 DNA sequence: TGTGCCAGCAGCCCCGAGGAGGAGGCCACACCCCTCCACTTT. Protein sequence: CASSPEEEATPLHF. Supplemented by reference TRBV7-9 and TRBJ1-6, the full variable domain reads DTGVSQNPRHKITKRGQNVTFRCDPISEHNRLYWYRQTLGQGPEFLTYFQNEAQLEKSRLLSDRFSAERPKGSFSTLEIQRTEQGDSAMYLCASSPEEEATPLHFGNGTRLTVT.

The chain uses TRBV2 and TRBJ1-6; 7 bases are shared with TRBD1. V lost 10 bases and J lost 6; bases outside the gene matches: 9. The CDR3 is 14 residues long. Germline CDR1 and CDR2: SNHLY and FYNNEI. Here the CDR3 reads CATQRGQPNSPLHF. CDR3 coding DNA: TGTGCCACCCAAAGGGGACAGCCTAATTCACCCCTCCACTTT.

V is TRBV7-8 and J is TRBJ1-5, with D unclear. Germline loops: CDR1 SGHVS, CDR2 FQNEAQ. The CDR3 is 16 amino acids. Trimming shortened V by 2 bases and J by 3 bases, and 14 bases separated the two germline ends. This chain's CDR3 is CASSLSRTGYNQPQHF. CDR3 nucleotide sequence: TGTGCCAGCAGCTTATCGAGAACCGGGTACAATCAGCCCCAGCATTTT.

The chain is built from TRBV19 and TRBJ1-1; TRBD1 matches 7 bases. The junction had 17 bases not matched to a gene; V was cut back by 7 bases and J by 6 bases. This CDR3 comprises 16 residues. Germline loops: CDR1 LNHDA, CDR2 SQIVND (reference sequence). The CDR3, as DNA: TGTGCCAGTACGTCCGGGACAGTCACGCCCCGGGCTGAAGCTTTCTTT. It specifies CASTSGTVTPRAEAFF.

This clone appeared once. The chain uses TRBV10-1 and TRBJ1-1, with 7 bases aligning to TRBD1. This CDR3 has 16 amino acids. Trimming removed 0 bases from V and 3 bases from J; junction bases left unmatched: 7. In germline, CDR1 is WNHNN, CDR2 SYGVQD (reference sequence). The CDR3 spells CASSESKTGVDTEAFF. The DNA of the CDR3 is TGCGCCAGCAGTGAGTCCAAAACAGGGGTGGACACTGAAGCTTTCTTT.

J is TRBJ1-5 and V is TRBV6-1, with 8 bases fitting TRBD1. This CDR3 is 15 amino acids long. V lost 3 bases and J lost 4; bases outside the gene matches: 5. Per germline, CDR1 MNHNS and CDR2 SASEGT. The CDR3 DNA follows: TGTGCCAGCAGTGATTACAGGGGGTTGAATCAGCCCCAGCATTTT. Amino acids: CASSDYRGLNQPQHF.

The chain carries TRBV4-1 and TRBJ2-7, with 8 bases lining up with TRBD1. Germline CDR1 MGHRA, CDR2 YSYEKL. V lost 1 base, J lost 2 bases, and 7 bases stayed unmatched. There are 16 residues in the CDR3. CDR3 sequence: CASSQGLAGGPYEQYF. In DNA, the CDR3 is TGCGCCAGCAGCCAAGGGTTGGCAGGGGGCCCCTACGAGCAGTACTTC.

This clone was found a few times. The V call is TRBV27, the J call TRBJ1-1, with D unclear. The germline V gene has CDR1 MNHEY and CDR2 SMNVEV (reference sequence). This CDR3 is built from 13 residues. Between the trimmed V and J ends, which lost 2 bases and 5 bases, there was a span of 9 bases. The chain's CDR3 is CASSLARWTEAFF. CDR3 nucleotides: TGTGCCAGCAGTTTAGCACGGTGGACTGAAGCTTTCTTT.

This chain uses TRBV6-5 with TRBJ2-7; no clear D. The germline V gene has CDR1 MNHEY and CDR2 SVGAGI. Trimming took 7 bases from V and 3 from J, leaving 13 bases between them. The CDR3 consists of 13 residues. CDR3 nucleotide sequence: TGTGCCAGCACCAATTACATTAACTACGAGCAGTACTTC. Its translation: CASTNYINYEQYF.

This clone was counted only a few times. This chain links TRBV29-1 with TRBJ1-2, with D unresolved. The CDR3 spans 14 residues. Between the trimmed V and J ends, which lost 6 bases and 3 bases, there was a span of 17 bases. Germline V gene data show CDR1 as SQVTM and CDR2 as ANQGSEA. In DNA form, the CDR3 reads TGCAGCGTCGAGGACGGGGAGGTGGACTATGGCTACACCTTC. This translates into CSVEDGEVDYGYTF.